This TCR beta chain was captured in a study of glioma-infiltrating T cells. This clonotype has a single count. Its antigen is undetermined. Study-level findings and limits: Signature shared blood CDR3 motifs were enriched in low-divergence and depleted in high-divergence patients. Non-neoplastic patients had below-expected tissue-blood divergence, while all gliomas exceeded expectation.

TCR alpha and beta CDR3 regions were amplified from RNA using iRepertoire nested multiplex PCR. One entry per CDR3 protein results from TCRdb running MiXCR on the multiplex PCR reads. The sample lists 300,000 to 450,000 distinct CDR3 sequences, less than 50% occurring once. The V and J ends lost 6 bases and 7 bases respectively, with 25 bases between them. The length of the CDR3 is 16 residues. Germline CDR1 LNHDA, CDR2 SQIVND (reference sequence). Sequencing was done on a sample of glioma tissue, nonneoplastic brain tissue, or PBMCs (not recorded which). V usage is TRBV19 and J usage is TRBJ2-7; TRBD1 is a possible D gene (6 bases). The clonotype originates from a human donor with low-grade glioma or glioblastoma, undergoing nonglioma brain surgery, or in good health (not recorded which). CDR3 in DNA: TGTGCCAGTAGACCCACGGGACAAGGTCCTCGGGCGGAGCAGTACTTC. Its protein product is CASRPTGQGPRAEQYF.